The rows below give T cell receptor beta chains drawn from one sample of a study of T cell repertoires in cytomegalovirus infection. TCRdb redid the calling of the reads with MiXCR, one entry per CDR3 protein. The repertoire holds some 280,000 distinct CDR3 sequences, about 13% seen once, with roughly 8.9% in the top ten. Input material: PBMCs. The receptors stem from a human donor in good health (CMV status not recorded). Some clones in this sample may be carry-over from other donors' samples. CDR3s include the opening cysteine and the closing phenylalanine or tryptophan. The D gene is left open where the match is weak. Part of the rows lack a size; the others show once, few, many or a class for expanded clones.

TGCAGCGCCTGGCAGGGGGATGAAAAACTGTTTTTT	CSAWQGDEKLFF	TRBJ1-4	TRBV29-1	TRBD1	.
TGTGCCAGCAGTGAAAAAACTAGCGGGACAGATACGCAGTATTTT	CASSEKTSGTDTQYF	TRBJ2-3	TRBV6-4	TRBD2	few
TGTGCCAGCAGTGAATTGGGTGAAGCTTTCTTT	CASSELGEAFF	TRBJ1-1	TRBV6-1	.	.
TGTGCCAGCAGCTTCAGAGGGACACTTGAAGCTTTCTTT	CASSFRGTLEAFF	TRBJ1-1	TRBV7-2	.	many
TGTGCCAGCGGACGGGACCAGGGAGGGCCCCTCCACTTT	CASGRDQGGPLHF	TRBJ1-6	TRBV7-2	.	many
TGCAGTGCCGGACCGACCTCACAAGAGACCCAGTACTTC	CSAGPTSQETQYF	TRBJ2-5	TRBV20-1	.	many
TGTGCCAGCAGCCTCCTGGTCGATGGGGCCCTCCACTTT	CASSLLVDGALHF	TRBJ1-6	TRBV7-2	.	many
TGTGCCAGCAGTTACAACCAGGACGAGGATACGCAGTATTTT	CASSYNQDEDTQYF	TRBJ2-3	TRBV6-5	.	many
TGTGCCAGCAGCCTCTACCGGGCCCCAAGGGGGGAGACCCAGTACTTC	CASSLYRAPRGETQYF	TRBJ2-5	TRBV7-2	.	many
TGTGCCAGCAGTTCCCCAGGGTTACGGGGCTACACCTTC	CASSSPGLRGYTF	TRBJ1-2	TRBV12-3/TRBV12-4	.	many
TGTGCCAGCAGTTACTGGGACAGGGCGGGCGAGCAGTACTTC	CASSYWDRAGEQYF	TRBJ2-7	TRBV6-5	TRBD1	many
TGTGCCAGCGTGGTTTTCGCCTCTTCTGGGGCCAACGTCCTGACTTTC	CASVVFASSGANVLTF	TRBJ2-6	TRBV7-9	.	many
TGCAGTGCTAGAGACCCAGGCCGGGAGACCCAGTACTTC	CSARDPGRETQYF	TRBJ2-5	TRBV20-1	.	.
TGTGCCAGCAGTTTGGGCCGGCCGTGGGCCGGGGAGCTGTTTTTT	CASSLGRPWAGELFF	TRBJ2-2	TRBV12-3/TRBV12-4	.	.
TGTGCCAGCAGTTTATCTAGCAATCAGCCCCAGCATTTT	CASSLSSNQPQHF	TRBJ1-5	TRBV28	.	many
TGTGCCAGCCAAAGGTATCGGCAGCCTAGCACAGATACGCAGTATTTT	CASQRYRQPSTDTQYF	TRBJ2-3	TRBV6-2/TRBV6-3	.	.
TGTGCCAGTAGTGTTGATTTTGACACTGAAGCTTTCTTT	CASSVDFDTEAFF	TRBJ1-1	TRBV19	.	many
TGTGCCAGCAGTTTACGGCCGTATAATTCACCCCTCCACTTT	CASSLRPYNSPLHF	TRBJ1-6	TRBV28	.	many
TGCAGCGTTGAGGTGGAGGGCTTATACGAGCAGTACTTC	CSVEVEGLYEQYF	TRBJ2-7	TRBV29-1	.	few
TGTGCCAGTAGTTGGAGCGGGAGGAGCCATTACGAGCAGTACTTC	CASSWSGRSHYEQYF	TRBJ2-7	TRBV19	TRBD2	few
TGTGCCAGCAGGTCAGGGGCTCTGTCTGAAGCTTTCTTT	CASRSGALSEAFF	TRBJ1-1	TRBV25-1	.	.
TGCAGCGTGGATACCACAACATTCTCCTACAATGAGCAGTTCTTC	CSVDTTTFSYNEQFF	TRBJ2-1	TRBV29-1	.	.